This is a list of T cell receptor beta chains from one sample in a study of T cells in Graves' hyperthyroidism and ophthalmopathy. Using its own MiXCR run on the multiplex PCR reads, TCRdb lists one record per CDR3 protein. The sample has roughly 800,000 distinct CDR3 sequences, 35% to 45% seen once; the top ten hold 7.5% to 9.5%. The sequencing sample was made of blood. These receptors came from a man between 18 and 29 years old with Graves' hyperthyroidism. Both conserved end residues are part of each CDR3. D genes are given only for firm matches. The listing skips clone size in some rows; elsewhere it reads once, few, many or a size class.

clone size	D gene	V gene	J gene	CDR3 protein
many	.	TRBV2	TRBJ2-2	CASSEPAVTGELFF
once	.	TRBV20-1	TRBJ2-5	CSARDLRGEGTQYF
.	TRBD1	TRBV9	TRBJ1-1	CASSVGTGGVNTEAFF
.	TRBD1	TRBV9	TRBJ2-7	CASSQDRAREQYF
few	.	TRBV5-6	TRBJ2-5	CASSMWDTQETQYF
many	.	TRBV7-9	TRBJ2-5	CASSLLPEEETQYF
.	.	TRBV20-1	TRBJ2-7	CSARVTTNYEQYF
many	.	TRBV29-1	TRBJ2-7	CSVEKSYEQYF
.	.	TRBV9	TRBJ2-6	CASSVEWGGVGANVLTF
.	.	TRBV29-1	TRBJ2-5	CSVGGSGETQYF
.	.	TRBV7-2	TRBJ2-2	CASSLMSIQGELFF
many	.	TRBV29-1	TRBJ1-3	CSVEKGLMGNTIYF
.	.	TRBV7-9	TRBJ1-1	CASSLRGDGHTEAFF
.	.	TRBV7-9	TRBJ1-1	CASSPISPGGTEAFF
.	.	TRBV2	TRBJ2-7	CASSEVDGEFYEQYF
few	.	TRBV27	TRBJ1-2	CASSPIRQVYGYTF
.	TRBD1	TRBV7-9	TRBJ1-1	CASSQETPRDRNTEAFF
many	TRBD1	TRBV25-1	TRBJ1-2	CASSEFRVRGDYGYTF
.	.	TRBV19	TRBJ2-6	CASSPRGGNVLTF
many	.	TRBV20-1	TRBJ2-7	CSAPEGGSYEQYF
many	.	TRBV7-9	TRBJ2-5	CASSSRDLTETQYF
.	.	TRBV2	TRBJ2-7	CASSDSVQTGYEQYF
.	TRBD2	TRBV7-2	TRBJ2-7	CASSLDSGTGYEQYF
few	.	TRBV29-1	TRBJ1-4	CSAGVGTTNEKLFF
few	.	TRBV20-1	TRBJ1-2	CSASPSPNGYTF
once	.	TRBV4-1	TRBJ2-7	CASGGGGPDYEQYF
few	.	TRBV19	TRBJ2-7	CASSIDHSFYEQYF
.	.	TRBV29-1	TRBJ2-5	CSVGFGSRETQYF
many	.	TRBV25-1	TRBJ1-1	CASNPTWGSTEAFF
.	TRBD1	TRBV11-2	TRBJ1-5	CASSMTGSEQPQHF
many	TRBD1	TRBV12-3/TRBV12-4	TRBJ1-1	CASSPTGENTEAFF
few	.	TRBV6-5	TRBJ1-1	CASSYGALGTEAFF
.	.	TRBV10-2	TRBJ2-5	CASSLRGTAGTQYF
.	.	TRBV4-1	TRBJ1-2	CASSQDFGQGTGGYTF
.	.	TRBV7-2	TRBJ1-4	CASSLVGEANEKLFF
few	TRBD2	TRBV5-1	TRBJ2-5	CASKAGTSDGTQYF
.	.	TRBV20-1	TRBJ1-4	CSARVMVLNEKLFF
.	.	TRBV6-2/TRBV6-3	TRBJ1-5	CAVAGTDSNQPQHF
few	.	TRBV7-9	TRBJ1-3	CASSSRRTESSGNTIYF
.	TRBD1	TRBV29-1	TRBJ1-3	CSVGDRGGTGNTIYF
.	.	TRBV15	TRBJ1-5	CATSDAGYSNQPQHF
many	.	TRBV20-1	TRBJ1-2	CSASLHHGYTF
.	.	TRBV30	TRBJ2-7	CAWSVKGDEQYF
.	.	TRBV30	TRBJ2-7	CAWRGGQRYEQYF
many	TRBD1	TRBV25-1	TRBJ1-1	CASSDTGTGSTEAFF
.	.	TRBV7-8	TRBJ2-7	CASSLWPEGPYEQYF
.	TRBD1	TRBV24-1	TRBJ2-1	CATSTGYNEQFF
.	.	TRBV6-5	TRBJ2-7	CASSYSLDTPEQYF
.	.	TRBV20-1	TRBJ1-1	CSASISGTEAFF
.	.	TRBV29-1	TRBJ2-2	CSVSANTGELFF
.	TRBD1	TRBV9	TRBJ2-2	CASSVGAGGNTGELFF
.	TRBD1	TRBV15	TRBJ2-7	CATSTDRVSYEQYF
.	.	TRBV12-3/TRBV12-4	TRBJ1-2	CASSLMLGGYTF